This T cell receptor beta chain comes out of a study of T cell repertoires in cytomegalovirus infection. Findings and caveats of the study: HLA-C-restricted CMV clonotypes gave the most frequent clonotype in two of eight donors. Summed public TCR beta family frequency identified CMV carriers bearing the relevant HLA.

On this clonotype itself: Its antigen remains unknown.

V was pared by 6 bases and J by 4 bases, with 15 bases between. This CDR3 contains 15 residues. Germline CDR1 is MNHEY and CDR2 is SVGEGT. Via MiXCR, TCRdb re-called the reads, giving one row per CDR3 protein. The table shows roughly 230,000 distinct CDR3 sequences, with 15% to 20% occurring only once. The genes are TRBV6-2 or TRBV6-3 and TRBJ2-2, with D perhaps matching TRBD1 (6 bases). The specimen sequenced was CD8+ T cells from PBMCs. This clonotype was obtained from a human donor in good health (CMV status not recorded). Some clones in this sample may be carry-over from other donors' samples. The CDR3 reads CASRGAPLRTGELFF. DNA for the CDR3: TGTGCCAGCAGGGGGGCACCCCTGCGCACCGGGGAGCTGTTTTTT.